A single T cell receptor (beta chain) is shown here with its context. The target of this receptor is not known. Base quality data are lacking; no much larger clone is found one base away. The CDR3 runs 15 residues from the cysteine to the phenylalanine. Just the 45-base CDR3 DNA is kept, in frame starting at base 1. Sequences KGHSH (CDR1) and LQKENI (CDR2) are obtained from the germline V gene. V is pared back by 0 bases and J by 7 bases, with 13 bases lying between the germline termini. These data originate in a study of OX40 agonist ivuxolimab in advanced cancers. Some background on the complete study: Ivuxolimab, which targeted the costimulatory receptor OX40 (CD134), was an agonistic, fully human IgG2 monoclonal antibody. The paper reports the monotherapy dose-escalation portion (N of about 50 patients) of the phase I ivuxolimab trial. Among the roughly 50 dose-escalation patients, 19 had hepatocellular carcinoma, 15 or so melanoma, 9 renal cell carcinoma and 9 head and neck cancer. Partial responses were achieved by three dose-escalation patients, of whom one had hepatocellular carcinoma and two had cutaneous melanoma. Intravenous ivuxolimab was administered to patients every 2 weeks at six dose levels: 0.01, 0.1, 0.3, 1.5, 3 and 10 mg/kg. Patients were allowed to have had prior anti-PD-1, anti-PD-L1 or anti-CTLA-4 therapy, and 30% to 50% of the dose-escalation patients had previously received checkpoint inhibitors. In the dose-escalation cohort, 70% to 85% of patients were male, and the mean age was roughly 60 years, with a range of about 23 to 85. The purpose of peripheral TCRbeta sequencing was to test whether ivuxolimab changed TCR sequence diversity and led to clonal T-cell expansion. Study-wide findings and limitations: After ivuxolimab, more expanded clones were found on average in CD8+ T cells than in CD4+ T cells. In the 0.1-3.0 mg/kg groups, partial responders had among the lowest normalized peripheral clonal expansion, particularly in CD8+ T cells. Low levels of normalized T-cell clonal expansion were also seen in some nonresponding patients. Clonal expansion of both CD4+ and CD8+ blood T cells was observed from baseline to week 6 at doses 0.1 to 3.0 mg/kg. The antigen specificity of the clonally expanded peripheral T cells was not determined.

Patients with a history of autoimmune disease or receiving systemic immunosuppression were excluded from the trial. Peripheral blood for TCR sequencing was collected from all dose cohorts at baseline, on cycle 4 day 1, and on cycle 7 day 1. Samples were obtained from an open-label, multicenter, first-in-human phase I dose-escalation trial of ivuxolimab. Adults with locally advanced or metastatic head and neck squamous cell, hepatocellular, melanoma or renal cell carcinoma were enrolled in the trial. Before TCR sequencing, CD4+ T cells and CD8+ T cells from peripheral blood were sorted into separate populations. To sequence the TCRbeta CDR3 region, genomic DNA was isolated from the sorted cells. The immunoSEQ Assay was used for sequencing of TCRbeta CDR3 regions. TCRdb took over this immuneACCESS table, retaining in-frame rearrangements with V and J assigned. Such tables are incomplete; in checked studies, under half of the missing clones stem from an unresolved V gene, and the remainder is unexplained. The sample records 65,000 to 85,000 clones, over 75% of which are singletons. The leading ten clones occupy 3.1% of the sample.

This TCR came from an adult with an advanced solid tumor such as melanoma, head and neck, liver or kidney cancer. Recombination connected TRBV18 to TRBJ1-5; the D gene assignment is ambiguous. The starting material was CD4+ or CD8+ T cells sorted from blood, obtained in a trial of the OX40 agonist ivuxolimab. The DNA reads TGTGCCAGCTCACCACCGTCTGGCAAGGGACAGCCCCAGCATTTT. It codes for CASSPPSGKGQPQHF.